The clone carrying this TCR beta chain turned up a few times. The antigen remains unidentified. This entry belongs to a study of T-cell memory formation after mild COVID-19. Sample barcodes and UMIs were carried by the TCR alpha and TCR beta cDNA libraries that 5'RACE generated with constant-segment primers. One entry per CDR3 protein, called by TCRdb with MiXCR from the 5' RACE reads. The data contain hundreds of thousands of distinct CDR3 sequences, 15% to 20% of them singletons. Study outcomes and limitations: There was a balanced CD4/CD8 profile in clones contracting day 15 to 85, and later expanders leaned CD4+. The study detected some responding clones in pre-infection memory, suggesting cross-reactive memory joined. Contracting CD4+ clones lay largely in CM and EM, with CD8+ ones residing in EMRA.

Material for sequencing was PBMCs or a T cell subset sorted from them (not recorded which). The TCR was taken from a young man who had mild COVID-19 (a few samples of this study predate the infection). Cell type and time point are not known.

CDR3 sequence reads: CASSSPDHYGYTF. The CDR3 DNA sequence: TGTGCCAGCAGCTCCCCGGACCACTATGGCTACACCTTC. The chain has TRBV7-6 and TRBJ1-2; D gene unclear. Looked up from germline, CDR1 is SGHVS and CDR2 is FNYEAQ. V lost 4 bases, J lost 3 bases, and 9 bases lay in between. This CDR3 spans 13 amino acids. Based on the CDR3 plus reference TRBV7-6 and TRBJ1-2, the full variable domain is GAGVSQSPRYKVTKRGQDVALRCDPISGHVSLYWYRQALGQGPEFLTYFNYEAQQDKSGLPNDRFSAERPEGSISTLTIQRTEQRDSAMYRCASSSPDHYGYTFGSGTRLTVV.